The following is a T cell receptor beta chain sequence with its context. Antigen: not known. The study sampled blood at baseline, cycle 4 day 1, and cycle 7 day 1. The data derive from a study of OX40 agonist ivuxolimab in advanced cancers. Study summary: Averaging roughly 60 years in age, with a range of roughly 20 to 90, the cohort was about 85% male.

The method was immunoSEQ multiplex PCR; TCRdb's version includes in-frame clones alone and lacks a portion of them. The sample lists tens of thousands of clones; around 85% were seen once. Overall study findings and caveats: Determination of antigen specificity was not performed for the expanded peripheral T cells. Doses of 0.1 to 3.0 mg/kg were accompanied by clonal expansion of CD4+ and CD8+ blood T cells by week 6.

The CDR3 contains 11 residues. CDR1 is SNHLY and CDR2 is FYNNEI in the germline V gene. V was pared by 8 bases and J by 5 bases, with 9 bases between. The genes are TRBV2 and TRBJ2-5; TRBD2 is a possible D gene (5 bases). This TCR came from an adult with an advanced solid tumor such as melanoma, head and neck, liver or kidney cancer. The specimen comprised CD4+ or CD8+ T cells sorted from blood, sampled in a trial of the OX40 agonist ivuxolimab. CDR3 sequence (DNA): TGTGCCAGCCGAGGGTGGGAGACCCAGTACTTC. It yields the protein CASRGWETQYF.